This T cell receptor beta chain was profiled in a study of cytomegalovirus exposure and HLA in healthy donors. As for the study in general: About 179 million T cells yielded 90 million to 130 million unique TCR beta sequences in earlier analysis. Overall study findings and caveats: A missense variant in DCLRE1C was later tied to TCR beta V- and J-gene trimming. The listing of roughly 160 TCR beta chains classed them as cytomegalovirus-associated.

Trimming at V came to 3 bases and at J to 5 bases, leaving 9 bases not matched to a gene. CDR3 size: 15 residues. Germline V gene data show CDR1 as SEHNR and CDR2 as FQNEAQ (reference sequence). The primer mix had 60 Vbeta and 13 Jbeta primers. The table came from immunoSEQ multiplex PCR; TCRdb's copy has only in-frame clones and leaves some out. This table lists around 160,000 clones. About this clone: Its specificity is not known.

Sequencing was performed on PBMCs. The rearrangement links TRBV7-9 to TRBJ1-2; 7 positions match TRBD1. This TCR came from a woman in her 50s in good health and CMV-seronegative. The chain's CDR3 is CASSLGQTSLYGYTF. The DNA for the CDR3 is TGTGCCAGCAGCTTGGGACAGACTTCCCTATATGGCTACACCTTC.